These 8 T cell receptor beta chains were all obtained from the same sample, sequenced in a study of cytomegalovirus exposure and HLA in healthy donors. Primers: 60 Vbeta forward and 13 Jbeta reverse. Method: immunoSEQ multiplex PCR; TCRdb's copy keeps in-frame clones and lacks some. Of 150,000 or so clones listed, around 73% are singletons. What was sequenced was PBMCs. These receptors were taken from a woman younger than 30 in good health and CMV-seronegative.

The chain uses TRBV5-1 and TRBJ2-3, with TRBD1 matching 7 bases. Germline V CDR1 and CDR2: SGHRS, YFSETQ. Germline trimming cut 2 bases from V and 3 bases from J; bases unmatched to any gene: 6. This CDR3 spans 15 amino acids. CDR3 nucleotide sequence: TGCGCCAGCAGCTTAAGGACAGGTGGGACAGATACGCAGTATTTT. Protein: CASSLRTGGTDTQYF.

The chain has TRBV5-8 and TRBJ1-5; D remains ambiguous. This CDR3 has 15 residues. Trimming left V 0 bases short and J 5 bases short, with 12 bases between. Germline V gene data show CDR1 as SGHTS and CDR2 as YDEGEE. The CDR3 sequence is CASSLARQYHQPQHF. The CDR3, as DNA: TGTGCCAGCAGCTTGGCCCGTCAGTACCATCAGCCCCAGCATTTT.

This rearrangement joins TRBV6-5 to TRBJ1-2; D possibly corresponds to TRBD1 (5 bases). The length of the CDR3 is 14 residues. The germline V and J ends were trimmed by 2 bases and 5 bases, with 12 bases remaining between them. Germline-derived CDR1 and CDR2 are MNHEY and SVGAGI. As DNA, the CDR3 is TGTGCCAGCAGTTACGGGAAGGGGAAGTATGGCTACACCTTC. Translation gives CASSYGKGKYGYTF.

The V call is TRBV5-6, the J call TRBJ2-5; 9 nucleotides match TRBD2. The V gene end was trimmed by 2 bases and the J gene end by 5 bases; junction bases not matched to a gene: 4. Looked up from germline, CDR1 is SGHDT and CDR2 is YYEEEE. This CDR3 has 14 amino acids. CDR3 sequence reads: CASSFSGGGETQYF. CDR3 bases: TGTGCCAGCAGCTTTAGCGGGGGTGGGGAGACCCAGTACTTC.

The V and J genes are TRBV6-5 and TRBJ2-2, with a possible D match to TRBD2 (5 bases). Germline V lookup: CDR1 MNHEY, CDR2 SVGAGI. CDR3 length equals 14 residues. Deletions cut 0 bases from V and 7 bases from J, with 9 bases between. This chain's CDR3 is CASSYSMGVGELFF. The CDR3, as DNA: TGTGCCAGCAGTTACTCGATGGGAGTCGGGGAGCTGTTTTTT.

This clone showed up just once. CDR3 sequence reads: CASSSGRTSSYTGELFF. The CDR3 region has the DNA TGTGCCAGCAGCTCCGGCAGGACTAGCAGTTACACCGGGGAGCTGTTTTTT. This chain uses TRBV5-4 with TRBJ2-2; 8 positions match TRBD2. Germline assignment: CDR1 SGHNT and CDR2 YYREEE (reference sequence). The length of the CDR3 is 17 residues. V was clipped by 3 bases and J by 3 bases; unmatched bases: 10. Full variable domain (missing parts from reference TRBV5-4 and TRBJ2-2): ETGVTQSPTHLIKTRGQQVTLRCSSQSGHNTVSWYQQALGQGPQFIFQYYREEENGRGNFPPRFSGLQFPNYSSELNVNALELDDSALYLCASSSGRTSSYTGELFFGEGSRLTVL.

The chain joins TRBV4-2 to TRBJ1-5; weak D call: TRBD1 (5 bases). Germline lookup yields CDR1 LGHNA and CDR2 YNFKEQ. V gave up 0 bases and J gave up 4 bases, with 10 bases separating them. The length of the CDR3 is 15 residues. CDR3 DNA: TGTGCCAGCAGCCAAGAGACAGCCGAAAATCAGCCCCAGCATTTT. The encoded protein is CASSQETAENQPQHF.

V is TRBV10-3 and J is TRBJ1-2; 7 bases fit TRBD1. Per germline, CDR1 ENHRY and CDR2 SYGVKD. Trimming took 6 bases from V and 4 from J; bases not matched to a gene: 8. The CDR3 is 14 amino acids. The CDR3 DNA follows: TGTGCCATCAGAGAGCACGGGACAGCCTATGGCTACACCTTC. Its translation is CAIREHGTAYGYTF.